This T cell receptor beta chain was sequenced during a study of vaccination and CD4 T cells after COVID-19. Worth noting for this clonotype: The target antigen is unknown.

The V and J ends lost 8 bases and 1 base respectively, with 12 bases between them. The CDR3 is 13 amino acids. CDR1 and CDR2 (germline): MNHNS, SASEGT. Described treatment: approximately nine-day PBMC culture with coronavirus spike peptide pools or control peptides (ViraFEST assay). Sequenced with the Oncomine TCR Beta short-read assay was DNA taken from cultured CD4+ T cells. TCRdb independently ran MiXCR on the PCR reads; one entry per CDR3 protein. The data show more than 6,500 distinct CDR3 sequences, about 59% seen once. The source material was CD4+ T cells from blood, cultured in vitro. The source of this sequence is a human donor who had recovered from COVID-19. The V and J genes are TRBV6-1 and TRBJ2-7; possibly TRBD1 for D (6 bases). The CDR3 reads CASGGRGSYEQYF. The CDR3 DNA reads TGTGCCAGCGGCGGCAGGGGTTCCTACGAGCAGTACTTC.